This TCR beta chain was documented in a study of blood T cell repertoires in COVID-19. Germline lookup yields CDR1 SGHTA and CDR2 FQGNSA. The ends lost 4 bases at V and 2 bases at J; junction bases unmatched: 6. This CDR3 is 15 amino acids long. Repertoires were generated with immunoSEQ multiplex PCR, while TCRdb's copy carries only in-frame clones and drops some. Here the sample spans tens of thousands of clones, roughly four fifths being singletons. Sequencing used peripheral blood. The origin of this receptor is a woman aged 80 or over with active or convalescent COVID-19. The V call is TRBV7-2, the J call TRBJ2-3; 7 bases align to TRBD1. The CDR3 sequence is CASSYDTGDTDTQYF. DNA for the CDR3: TGTGCCAGCAGCTACGACACAGGGGACACAGATACGCAGTATTTT.